One and the same sample provided the 3 T cell receptor beta chains below, sequenced in a study of early T cells in non-severe SARS-CoV-2 infection. TCRdb passed the 5' RACE reads through MiXCR, listing each CDR3 protein once. Of 55,000 to 70,000 distinct CDR3 sequences listed, about 4.9% are singletons. Sequencing was done on a sample of whole blood. All receptors derive from an adult who was a healthcare worker with PCR-confirmed SARS-CoV-2 infection or an uninfected control (not recorded which).

This clonotype turned up a few times. This chain joins TRBV29-1 and TRBJ2-1; 12 positions agree with TRBD1. CDR1 and CDR2 from the germline V gene are SQVTM and ANQGSEA. The CDR3 has 15 amino acids. V was clipped by 6 bases and J by 9 bases; unmatched bases: 12. As DNA, the CDR3 is TGCAGCGTCGAGGGGACAGGGGGCGCGAGTGGTGAGCAGTTCTTC. Amino acid sequence: CSVEGTGGASGEQFF.

This clonotype has at least ten counts. The chain combines TRBV20-1 with TRBJ2-7, with TRBD2 matching over 7 bases. J gave up 6 bases and V 0 bases, and 17 bases lay outside the gene matches. Germline V lookup: CDR1 DFQATT, CDR2 SNEGSKA (reference sequence). The length of the CDR3 is 17 residues. The CDR3 protein is CSARDTSPPGRASEQYF. CDR3 bases: TGCAGTGCTAGAGATACCTCGCCCCCAGGGAGGGCTAGCGAGCAGTACTTC.

This clonotype appeared many times. The V gene is TRBV19, the J gene TRBJ1-5; no definite D call. Trimming left V 5 bases short and J 1 base short, with 3 bases between. Per the germline V gene, CDR1 is LNHDA and CDR2 is SQIVND (reference sequence). The CDR3 has 12 residues. The CDR3 DNA is TGTGCCAGTAGTTACAGCAATCAGCCCCAGCATTTT. It encodes CASSYSNQPQHF.